One sample yielded the 24 T cell receptor beta chains listed below, sequenced in a study of Ad26.COV2.S vaccination and SARS-CoV-2 variants. Generated by immunoSEQ multiplex PCR, the TCRdb table keeps only in-frame clones and is missing some. The repertoire holds over 300,000 clones, with 83% as singletons. Treatment reported: around 19 received Ad26.COV2.S at low or high dose, single or two shots; roughly 5 received placebo; per-sample allocation not given. The investigators took samples on day 63 after the first vaccine or placebo injection. The source material was peripheral blood, sampled in a trial of Ad26.COV2.S vaccine versus placebo. The origin of the receptors is a person aged 18 to 65 who received the Ad26.COV2.S COVID-19 vaccine or a placebo.

This clone has just a few counts. The rearrangement links TRBV7-9 to TRBJ1-2; 7 bases match TRBD1. V trimming: 4 bases; J trimming: 7 bases; junction bases outside the gene matches: 12. In germline, CDR1 is SEHNR, CDR2 FQNEAQ (reference sequence). This CDR3 is 15 amino acids long. The CDR3 region is CASSSSGMRGLGYTF. The CDR3 coding sequence is TGTGCCAGCAGCTCTTCAGGGATGAGGGGGCTTGGCTACACCTTC. Variable domain in full (rest from reference TRBV7-9 and TRBJ1-2): DTGVSQNPRHKITKRGQNVTFRCDPISEHNRLYWYRQTLGQGPEFLTYFQNEAQLEKSRLLSDRFSAERPKGSFSTLEIQRTEQGDSAMYLCASSSSGMRGLGYTFGSGTRLTVV.

J is TRBJ2-7 and V is TRBV5-4, with TRBD1 as a possible D gene (7 bases). The length of the CDR3 is 14 residues. V was pared by 3 bases and J by 0 bases, with 10 bases between. CDR1 and CDR2 from the germline V gene are SGHNT and YYREEE (reference sequence). Here the CDR3 DNA reads TGTGCCAGCAGCTCAGGGGGGAGCTCCTACGAGCAGTACTTC. Residues: CASSSGGSSYEQYF.

The CDR3 spells CASSTDRREKLFF. The CDR3 nucleotides read TGCGCCAGCAGCACGGACAGGAGAGAAAAACTGTTTTTT. The V gene is TRBV5-1, the J gene TRBJ1-4; 7 nucleotides align to TRBD1. The V gene end was trimmed by 4 bases and the J gene end by 8 bases; junction bases not matched to a gene: 5. From germline, CDR1 is SGHRS and CDR2 YFSETQ. CDR3 length: 13 residues. The full variable domain, with the rest looked up from reference TRBV5-1 and TRBJ1-4, is KAGVTQTPRYLIKTRGQQVTLSCSPISGHRSVSWYQQTPGQGLQFLFEYFSETQRNKGNFPGRFSGRQFSNSRSEMNVSTLELGDSALYLCASSTDRREKLFFGSGTQLSVL.

The rearrangement joins TRBV24-1 to TRBJ2-3, with TRBD2 matching over 11 bases. Germline V CDR1 and CDR2: KGHDR, SFDVKD. V shed 4 bases, J shed 5 bases, and the junction held 4 bases outside the gene matches. The CDR3 has 15 amino acids. CDR3 bases: TGTGCCACCAGTGACCCGGGACTAGCGGTAGATACGCAGTATTTT. It encodes CATSDPGLAVDTQYF.

This chain connects TRBV19 to TRBJ2-7; 8 bases are shared with TRBD1. The trim removed 3 bases at V and 4 bases at J, leaving 5 bases unmatched. The CDR3 is made up of 14 amino acids. CDR1 is LNHDA and CDR2 is SQIVND in the germline V gene (reference sequence). The CDR3 coding sequence is TGTGCCAGTAGTATCGCCAGGGGGCTTTACGAGCAGTACTTC. It translates to CASSIARGLYEQYF.

V is TRBV18 and J is TRBJ2-1, with D possibly called TRBD1 or TRBD2 (5 bases each). The CDR3 runs to 14 residues. With 6 bases removed from V and 8 bases from J, the gap between germline ends came to 17 bases. Germline V gene sequence: CDR1 KGHSH, CDR2 LQKENI. As DNA, the CDR3 is TGTGCCAGCTCCTCCGGGACCCCTCGCGATGAGCAGTTCTTC. Amino acid sequence: CASSSGTPRDEQFF. Using reference TRBV18 and TRBJ2-1 for the parts outside the CDR3, the full variable domain is NAGVMQNPRHLVRRRGQEARLRCSPMKGHSHVYWYRQLPEEGLKFMVYLQKENIIDESGMPKERFSAEFPKEGPSILRIQQVVRGDSAAYFCASSSGTPRDEQFFGPGTRLTVL.

This chain connects TRBV11-3 to TRBJ2-7; D is unclear. In germline, CDR1 is SGHNT, CDR2 YENEEA. CDR3 length: 12 amino acids. V was clipped by 2 bases and J by 2 bases, with 4 bases between them. DNA for the CDR3: TGTGCCAGCAGCTTACTCCCCTACGAGCAGTACTTC. Its protein is CASSLLPYEQYF.

V gene TRBV2 combines with J gene TRBJ1-5; TRBD1 agrees at 7 bases. The CDR3 is made up of 12 amino acids. With V trimmed by 9 bases and J by 9 bases, 8 bases remained unmatched. Germline V CDR1 and CDR2: SNHLY, FYNNEI. The CDR3 nucleotides are TGTGCCAGTACAACAGGGGATCGGCCCCAGCATTTT. Protein product: CASTTGDRPQHF.

This chain connects TRBV29-1 to TRBJ1-4; no firm D call. V was trimmed by 5 bases and J by 5 bases, leaving 15 bases between them. The CDR3 extends over 14 amino acids. The germline V gene encodes CDR1 SQVTM and CDR2 ANQGSEA. The CDR3 reads CSVREGSGNEKLFF. The CDR3 DNA sequence: TGCAGCGTTCGTGAAGGGTCGGGGAATGAAAAACTGTTTTTT.

This sequence joins TRBV5-1 and TRBJ2-3, with TRBD1 identical over 8 bases. The V segment lost 4 bases and the J segment 0 bases; nucleotides outside the gene matches: 7. Germline CDR1 is SGHRS and CDR2 is YFSETQ. This CDR3 region has 16 residues. The CDR3 bases are TGCGCCAGCAGCCCCTACAGGGGGGCGAGCACAGATACGCAGTATTTT. This sequence encodes CASSPYRGASTDTQYF.

The chain couples TRBV28 to TRBJ1-4, with D unresolved. The V end was cut by 4 bases, the J end by 5 bases, with 14 bases between. Germline CDR1 MDHEN, CDR2 SYDVKM. This CDR3 spans 15 amino acids. Written as DNA, the CDR3 is TGTGCCAGCAGTTCCTTTCGGACGAGGAATGAAAAACTGTTTTTT. Its translation: CASSSFRTRNEKLFF.

V usage is TRBV12-3 or TRBV12-4 and J usage is TRBJ1-6; no clear D gene. The CDR3 consists of 12 residues. V lost 6 bases to trimming and J lost 8 bases, with 8 bases between them. Written as DNA, the CDR3 is TGTGCCAGCAGGGTCCGGGATTCACCCCTCCACTTT. This encodes CASRVRDSPLHF.

The chain is built from TRBV6-5 and TRBJ1-3, with 8 bases matching TRBD1. The CDR3 is made up of 14 amino acids. Per germline, CDR1 MNHEY and CDR2 SVGAGI. V dropped 4 bases and J dropped 1; count of bases not matched to a gene: 0. The CDR3: CASSWTGSGNTIYF. CDR3 coding DNA: TGTGCCAGCAGTTGGACAGGGTCTGGAAACACCATATATTTT.

This clone was seen a single time. This chain connects TRBV19 to TRBJ1-5; 9 nucleotides agree with TRBD1. Germline lookup yields CDR1 LNHDA and CDR2 SQIVND (reference sequence). Trimming took 6 bases from V and 11 from J; bases not matched to a gene: 11. This CDR3 region has 14 residues. The CDR3 sequence: CASSQDRGMGSQHF. CDR3 nucleotide sequence: TGTGCCAGTAGCCAGGACAGGGGTATGGGTTCCCAGCATTTT.

The chain combines TRBV5-1 with TRBJ1-2; D not resolved. Germline lookup yields CDR1 SGHRS and CDR2 YFSETQ. The CDR3 length is 14 residues. Deletions cut 2 bases from V and 8 bases from J, with 16 bases between. As DNA, the CDR3 is TGCGCCAGCAGCTTCGGTGGTCTGGGGAGAGGCTACACCTTC. This gives the protein CASSFGGLGRGYTF.

The J gene is TRBJ2-5, the V gene TRBV9; no reliable D call. V lost 0 bases and J 2 bases, leaving 8 bases between the germline ends. The CDR3 runs to 14 residues. Germline-derived CDR1 and CDR2 are SGDLS and YYNGEE. DNA for the CDR3: TGTGCCAGCAGCGTAGATAGTATTCAAGAGACCCAGTACTTC. It translates to CASSVDSIQETQYF.

The CDR3 protein is CASSQPDRLEQYF. CDR3 bases: TGCGCCAGCAGCCAGCCTGACAGGTTGGAGCAGTACTTC. The rearrangement joins TRBV4-1 to TRBJ2-7; the D gene is possibly TRBD1 (6 bases). V was clipped by 3 bases and J by 7 bases, with 13 bases between them. CDR1 MGHRA and CDR2 YSYEKL come from the germline V gene. CDR3 size: 13 residues.

This clone was recorded only once. The CDR3 sequence is CASSFDRETEAFF. CDR3 coding DNA: TGTGCCAGCAGCTTCGACAGGGAAACTGAAGCTTTCTTT. V usage is TRBV7-3 and J usage is TRBJ1-1, with 7 bases that match TRBD1. Germline CDR1 is SGHTA and CDR2 is FQGTGA. This CDR3 has 13 residues. The V gene end was trimmed by 3 bases and the J gene end by 5 bases; junction bases not matched to a gene: 3.

This clone came up many times. The chain uses TRBV7-2 and TRBJ2-3, with TRBD2 matching 8 bases. With V trimmed by 1 base and J by 5 bases, 8 bases remained unmatched. The CDR3 has 16 amino acids. CDR1 and CDR2 (germline): SGHTA, FQGNSA. CDR3 bases: TGTGCCAGCAGCTTAGTTGGCGGGGGGCCCATAGATACGCAGTATTTT. Translation: CASSLVGGGPIDTQYF.

With regard to this clone: The sample holds other DNA sequences that translate to the same CDR3. The chain carries TRBV5-1 and TRBJ1-5, with D unclear. This CDR3 is built from 13 residues. Trimming took off 0 bases at V and 6 bases at J, with 7 bases between the two ends. In germline, CDR1 is SGHRS, CDR2 YFSETQ. The CDR3 reads CASSLVVGQPQHF. CDR3 nucleotide sequence: TGCGCCAGCAGCTTGGTTGTCGGTCAGCCCCAGCATTTT.

This chain joins TRBV6-5 and TRBJ1-1, with TRBD1 as a possible D gene (5 bases). Germline V lookup: CDR1 MNHEY, CDR2 SVGAGI. This CDR3 region has 14 residues. V was clipped by 4 bases and J by 4 bases, with 13 bases between them. The CDR3 reads CASSSRVRGTEAFF. The CDR3, as DNA: TGTGCCAGCAGTTCCAGGGTTCGCGGCACTGAAGCTTTCTTT.

This chain links TRBV20-1 with TRBJ1-2, with 7 bases lining up with TRBD1. CDR1 is DFQATT, CDR2 SNEGSKA, per germline (reference sequence). This CDR3 spans 10 amino acids. The DNA for the CDR3 is TGCAGCGTATACAGGGGTGGCTACACCTTC. Translating it yields CSVYRGGYTF.

This clone was seen only a few times. The rearrangement links TRBV25-1 to TRBJ1-5; TRBD1 matches at 7 bases. J was trimmed by 1 base and V by 6 bases; bases with no gene match: 3. This CDR3 has 14 amino acids. The V gene's germline CDR1 is MGHDK and CDR2 SYGVNS. CDR3 coding DNA: TGTGCCAGCAGCTTGACAGGGAGCAATCAGCCCCAGCATTTT. Translation gives CASSLTGSNQPQHF.

The rearrangement joins TRBV29-1 to TRBJ2-3, with TRBD2 matching 11 bases. J lost 2 bases, V lost 7 bases, and 8 bases had no gene match. The CDR3 runs 15 residues. CDR1 is SQVTM, CDR2 ANQGSEA, per germline. CDR3 sequence reads: CSGTLAGESTDTQYF. In nucleotides, the CDR3 is TGCAGCGGAACACTAGCGGGGGAATCCACAGATACGCAGTATTTT.